The entry below gives a single TCR beta chain sequence along with its context. Its antigen is as yet unknown. This CDR3 spans 16 amino acids. Germline V gene data show CDR1 as MNHEY and CDR2 as SVGAGI. V gave up 5 bases and J gave up 5 bases; unmatched junction bases: 14. The entry originates in a study of Graves' ophthalmopathy and Graves' hyperthyroidism. Study as a whole: Peripheral blood (taken before any treatment) was collected at initial diagnosis.

General study points: The authors also found most expanded thyroid clonotypes above 0.001 frequency in blood. From stable hyperthyroidism, ophthalmopathy was separated by a 13-signature model with 85% to 90% sensitivity and around 80% specificity.

TCR beta CDR3 regions were amplified from RNA transcripts. HTBI primers were used in a first-round RT-PCR, which preceded a second-round multiplex PCR. TCRdb ran MiXCR on the multiplex PCR reads and lists one entry per CDR3 protein. The table includes about 210,000 distinct CDR3 sequences, approximately 29% detected once. The starting material, more than 8.5 ml of fresh peripheral blood, provided the PBMCs. The material sequenced was peripheral blood. The chain carries TRBV6-5 and TRBJ2-5; 7 bases map to TRBD1. This clonotype was obtained from a man aged 50-59 years with Graves' ophthalmopathy. CDR3 amino acids: CASSNRASTGIETQYF. CDR3 in DNA: TGTGCCAGCAGTAACCGGGCTTCGACAGGGATTGAGACCCAGTACTTC.